The 13 T cell receptor beta chains below all came from one sample that was sequenced in a study of graft-versus-host responses after intestinal transplantation. Responders (200,000, CFSE-labeled) were co-plated with 200,000 irradiated, violet-dye-labeled stimulators. Profiling relied on immunoSEQ multiplex PCR, and the TCRdb table lists in-frame clones only, not all of them. The sample comprises around 13,000 clones, about 29% of which are singletons, and roughly 2.6% rests with the top ten. Sequenced material: alloreactive CD8+ T cells from a mixed lymphocyte reaction culture, taken before intestinal transplant. The subset is: CFSE-low proliferating T cells sorted from roughly six-day pre-transplant mixed lymphocyte reaction (GvH or HvG direction). The receptors originated from a human patient who received an intestinal transplant.

This chain connects TRBV7-9 to TRBJ1-4; no firm D call. Germline CDR1 is SEHNR and CDR2 is FQNEAQ (reference sequence). There are 16 residues in the CDR3. Trimming removed 5 bases at V and 0 bases at J, with 13 bases between. This CDR3 reads CASSPTPWSTNEKLFF. The CDR3 nucleotides are TGTGCCAGCAGCCCCACCCCGTGGTCAACTAATGAAAAACTGTTTTTT.

There are a few counts of this clone. This sequence joins TRBV13 and TRBJ2-7; D unclear. This CDR3 spans 12 amino acids. V was pared by 0 bases and J by 6 bases, with 6 bases between. The germline V gene encodes CDR1 PRHDT and CDR2 FYEKMQ (reference sequence). The CDR3 reads CASSLGMGEQYF. The DNA for the CDR3 is TGTGCCAGCAGCTTAGGAATGGGCGAGCAGTACTTC. The entire variable domain, with the rest obtained from reference TRBV13 and TRBJ2-7, is as follows: AAGVIQSPRHLIKEKRETATLKCYPIPRHDTVYWYQQGPGQDPQFLISFYEKMQSDKGSIPDRFSAQQFSDYHSELNMSSLELGDSALYFCASSLGMGEQYFGPGTRLTVT.

This rearrangement joins TRBV13 to TRBJ2-5; TRBD2 matches 11 bases. Germline CDR1 is PRHDT and CDR2 is FYEKMQ (reference sequence). Losses at the gene ends were 0 bases for V and 5 bases for J; bases not matched to a gene: 2. The CDR3 consists of 15 residues. Written as DNA, the CDR3 is TGTGCCAGCAGCTTAGGACTAGCGGGGGACGAGACCCAGTACTTC. Protein sequence: CASSLGLAGDETQYF.

V usage is TRBV7-2 and J usage is TRBJ1-1; perhaps TRBD1 as D (5 bases). Trimming removed 5 bases from V and 3 bases from J, with 19 bases in between. The CDR3 loop spans 16 amino acids. CDR1 SGHTA and CDR2 FQGNSA come from the germline V gene. CDR3 sequence reads: CASSPGKGRRDTEAFF. CDR3 in DNA: TGTGCCAGCAGCCCCGGGAAGGGGAGGAGGGACACTGAAGCTTTCTTT.

To note about this clone: Compared with germline, one end of the junction differs, possibly owing to a read error. The same CDR3 arises from other DNA sequences in this sample as well. The chain has TRBV15 and TRBJ2-5; TRBD2 matches at 8 bases. The CDR3 has 15 residues. The germline CDR1 and CDR2 sequences are LNHNV and YYDKDF (reference sequence). CDR3 sequence: CATKGRGDNQETQYF. CDR3 nucleotides: TGCGCCACCAAAGGGCGGGGGGACAACCAAGAGACCCAGTACTTC.

This chain uses TRBV4-3 with TRBJ2-7, with 9 bases fitting TRBD1. CDR3 length: 16 residues. The J segment lost 2 bases and the V segment lost 2 bases, leaving 7 bases of the junction unmatched. Germline V gene lookup returns CDR1 LGHNA and CDR2 YSLEER. CDR3: CASSQNAGQGTYEQYF. CDR3 DNA sequence: TGCGCCAGCAGCCAAAATGCGGGACAGGGAACCTACGAGCAGTACTTC.

Relative to its sample, this clone is medium-sized. The chain combines TRBV6-6 with TRBJ2-3, with 7 bases matching TRBD1. Per the germline V gene, CDR1 is MNHNY and CDR2 is SVGAGI (reference sequence). Unmatched junction bases numbered 4, after V lost 2 bases and J lost 2 bases. This CDR3 is 15 amino acids long. The CDR3 bases are TGTGCCAGCAGTTACAGGGACAGAAACACAGATACGCAGTATTTT. Its translation: CASSYRDRNTDTQYF.

In its sample, this clone ranks as medium-sized. This chain connects TRBV27 to TRBJ2-7, with 7 positions matching TRBD1. Unmatched junction bases numbered 5, after V lost 3 bases and J lost 3 bases. This CDR3 is 14 amino acids long. Germline lookup yields CDR1 MNHEY and CDR2 SMNVEV (reference sequence). CDR3 loop: CASSFGQVGYEQYF. DNA for the CDR3: TGTGCCAGCAGTTTCGGACAGGTTGGCTACGAGCAGTACTTC.

This clone was seen a few times. The chain is built from TRBV27 and TRBJ2-7, with D perhaps TRBD1 (5 bases). The germline gives CDR1 MNHEY, CDR2 SMNVEV (reference sequence). The CDR3 sequence is 15 residues long. Trimming stripped 3 bases from V and 4 bases from J, with 16 bases between. CDR3 sequence (DNA): TGTGCCAGCAGTTTCGAAGGGGCGCGGCTATACGAGCAGTACTTC. This sequence encodes CASSFEGARLYEQYF.

Judged by abundance, this clone is medium-sized. V gene TRBV7-9 combines with J gene TRBJ2-3; no clear D gene. With 5 bases removed from V and 2 bases from J, the gap between germline ends came to 2 bases. Germline-derived CDR1 and CDR2 are SEHNR and FQNEAQ (reference sequence). This CDR3 region has 11 residues. The CDR3 loop is CASSVTDTQYF. DNA for the CDR3: TGTGCCAGCAGCGTCACAGATACGCAGTATTTT.

This clone was counted a few times. The chain combines TRBV5-4 with TRBJ1-2; 7 positions agree with TRBD1. Germline V gene sequence: CDR1 SGHNT, CDR2 YYREEE (reference sequence). This CDR3 region has 15 residues. The ends lost 3 bases at V and 4 bases at J; junction bases unmatched: 9. The DNA for the CDR3 is TGTGCCAGCAGCTACACCGGGACAGAGCTCTATGGCTACACCTTC. Its protein is CASSYTGTELYGYTF.

V gene TRBV5-1 combines with J gene TRBJ1-2; maybe TRBD1 (5 bases). CDR3 length: 14 amino acids. V was cut by 4 bases and J by 3 bases, with 13 bases left in between. The germline gives CDR1 SGHRS, CDR2 YFSETQ. The CDR3 spells CASSLREGHYGYTF. The CDR3 DNA reads TGCGCCAGCAGCCTGAGGGAGGGGCACTATGGCTACACCTTC.

The chain carries TRBV13 and TRBJ1-2; possibly TRBD1 for D (6 bases). CDR1 is PRHDT, CDR2 FYEKMQ, per germline (reference sequence). The CDR3 is made up of 16 amino acids. Deletions cut 0 bases from V and 6 bases from J, with 17 bases between. CDR3 protein: CASSLGVGQPFDGYTF. The CDR3 DNA reads as TGTGCCAGCAGCTTAGGTGTGGGACAACCTTTCGATGGCTACACCTTC.